The present T cell receptor beta chain was sequenced within a study of T cells expressing NK-cell markers. Study background: TCR beta repertoires came from sorted CD3+CD56+NKG2C+, CD3+CD56+NKG2C- and CD3+CD56-NKG2C+ T cells.

Overall study results and limits: Dominant NKG2C+ clonotypes were found to form about 1.0-7.0% of CD8+ T cells in six donors.

Beta-chain TCR cDNA was generated via 5'RACE template switching with UMIs. TCRdb re-called the 5' RACE reads and catalogs CDR3 proteins one per entry, DNA excluded. The sample has some 440,000 distinct CDR3 sequences, and its top ten clones hold 1.4%. Regarding this clonotype: Its antigen is undetermined.

This sequence originates from a woman between 45 and 60 years old in good health. The sample comprised blood T cells: a sorted CD56 or NKG2C T cell subset, CD4+ or CD8+ T cells, or bulk PBMC T cells (not recorded which).

CDR3 sequence reads: CASSSTGGLGNQPQHF. The chain joins TRBV28 to TRBJ1-5; TCRdb names TRBD1, which stays unverified in the absence of DNA. CDR3 size: 16 residues. CDR1 is MDHEN and CDR2 is SYDVKM in the germline V gene. Looking up the rest from reference TRBV28 and TRBJ1-5 gives the full variable domain: DVKVTQSSRYLVKRTGEKVFLECVQDMDHENMFWYRQDPGLGLRLIYFSYDVKMKEKGDIPEGYSVSREKKERFSLILESASTNQTSMYLCASSSTGGLGNQPQHFGDGTRLSIL.